The text below deals with one T cell receptor (beta chain). Constant-region reverse primers amplified full-length variable regions, followed by semi-nested Nested Universal Primer A PCR. MiXCR, run by TCRdb on the 5' RACE reads, gives a single entry per CDR3 protein. This table has roughly 39,000 distinct CDR3 sequences, 18% appearing once. CD25-based Treg depletion was applied to purified naive CD4+ T cells. The CDR3 is 13 amino acids. Trimming took off 4 bases at V and 7 bases at J, with 14 bases between the two ends. Per the germline V gene, CDR1 is SGHDT and CDR2 is YYEEEE. The chain employs TRBV5-6 and TRBJ1-2; no firm D call. The sequence was obtained from a female donor with breast cancer. The material sequenced was naive CD4+ T cells sorted from a lymph node. As for subset: naive CD4+ T cells, CD4+CD45RA+CD25-. CDR3 sequence (DNA): TGTGCCAGCAGCGAAAACTTTTCGCCTGGCTACACCTTC. It is translated as CASSENFSPGYTF.